This TCR beta chain derives from a study of shared clonotypes between healthy human individuals. Study-level results: Generally, naive subsets (rather than memory subsets) showed larger estimated richness.

As concerns this clone: Its specificity is unknown. Other nucleotide sequences from this sample produce the same CDR3.

The method was immunoSEQ multiplex PCR; TCRdb's version includes in-frame clones alone and lacks a portion of them. The repertoire consists of roughly 1,800,000 clones, with approximately 95% occurring once and the leading ten covering less than 1.5%. Terminally differentiated effector memory CD45RA+ cells were excluded from the naive CD8 cells, which were CD45RO-negative and positively selected for CCR7. All the donors were Caucasian adults who lived in Nashville, Tennessee. CDR1 and CDR2 from the germline V gene are GTSNPN and SVGIG (reference sequence). CDR3 length: 15 residues. The V segment lost 3 bases and the J segment 4 bases; nucleotides outside the gene matches: 6.

The chain couples TRBV30 to TRBJ2-1, with 10 bases that match TRBD1. The sequence was obtained from a man between 18 and 35 years old in good health. Sequences were obtained from naive CD8+ T cells sorted from blood. The CDR3 sequence is CAWSAGQGVYNEQFF. CDR3 bases: TGTGCCTGGAGCGCCGGACAGGGGGTATACAATGAGCAGTTCTTC.